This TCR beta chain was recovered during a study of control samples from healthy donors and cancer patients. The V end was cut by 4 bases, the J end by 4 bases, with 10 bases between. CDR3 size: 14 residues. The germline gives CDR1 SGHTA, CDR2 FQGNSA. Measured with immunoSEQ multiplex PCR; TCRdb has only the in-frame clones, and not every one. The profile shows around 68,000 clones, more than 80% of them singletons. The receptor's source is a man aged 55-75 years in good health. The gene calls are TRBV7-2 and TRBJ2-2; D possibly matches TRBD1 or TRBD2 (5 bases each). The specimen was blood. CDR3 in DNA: TGTGCCAGCAGCTGGGGGAGAGGCACCGGGGAGCTGTTTTTT. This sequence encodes CASSWGRGTGELFF.